This is a list of T cell receptor beta chains from one sample in a study of blood T cells in healthy people across ages. TCRdb called the 5' RACE reads again in MiXCR, with one record for every CDR3 protein. The sample shows about 1,500,000 distinct CDR3 sequences, roughly 30% of them seen only once. The sample was blood. The receptors derive from a woman under 40 in good health. The CDR3 runs from the conserved cysteine through the conserved F or W. D genes are given only for firm matches. Rows give clone size only sometimes, using once, few, many, or a class for an expanded clone.

V gene	D gene	J gene	clone size	CDR3 DNA	CDR3 protein
TRBV20-1	-	TRBJ2-1	many	TGCAGTGCTCGAACAGGGTCCTACAATGAGCAGTTCTTC	CSARTGSYNEQFF
TRBV10-3	-	TRBJ1-3	-	TGTGCCATCAAATCGTCTATCTCTGGAAACACCATATATTTT	CAIKSSISGNTIYF
TRBV7-3	-	TRBJ2-1	few	TGTGCCAGCAGCATAAAAGTGGGTAATAAGCAGTTCTTC	CASSIKVGNKQFF
TRBV20-1	-	TRBJ1-4	-	TGCAGTGCTAGATCCAGAACTAATGAAAAACTGTTTTTT	CSARSRTNEKLFF
TRBV4-3	-	TRBJ1-5	-	TGCGCCAGCAGCCAAGATTGGCGACAGGAGGGTCAGCCCCAGCATTTT	CASSQDWRQEGQPQHF
TRBV12-3/TRBV12-4	TRBD2	TRBJ2-1	few	TGTGCCAGCAGTTTAATGAGCGGGACTAGGAGACCCCCTTACAATGAGCAGTTCTTC	CASSLMSGTRRPPYNEQFF
TRBV27	-	TRBJ1-2	many	TGTGCCAGCAGTCCTGCGACAGTGGCCTATGGCTACACCTTC	CASSPATVAYGYTF
TRBV29-1	-	TRBJ2-1	many	TGCAGCGTCATTCCAGCCCGGGGAAACAATGAGCAGTTCTTC	CSVIPARGNNEQFF
TRBV19	TRBD2	TRBJ2-1	-	TGTGCCAGTAGTATACTAGCGGGAGTAACCTACAATGAGCAGTTCTTC	CASSILAGVTYNEQFF
TRBV5-1	TRBD1	TRBJ1-2	few	TGCGCCAGCAGCTTGGGTGACAGGGGCGACGATGGCTACACCTTC	CASSLGDRGDDGYTF
TRBV30	-	TRBJ1-1	-	TGTGCCTGGAGTGTACAACGGCTCATGAACACTGAAGCTTTCTTT	CAWSVQRLMNTEAFF
TRBV7-2	-	TRBJ1-1	few	TGTGCCAGCAGCTTAGTGGGCCAGTACACTGAAGCTTTCTTT	CASSLVGQYTEAFF
TRBV7-2	-	TRBJ2-7	few	TGTGCCAGCAGCCCTGCCCTCCGGACCAACGAGCAGTACTTC	CASSPALRTNEQYF
TRBV5-5	-	TRBJ1-4	-	TGTGCCAGCAGCTTGGACAGGGAGAGTGAAAAACTGTTTTTT	CASSLDRESEKLFF
TRBV7-2	TRBD1	TRBJ2-7	many	TGTGCCAGCAGCTTAGGGCCGCGACAGGGTTACGAGCAGTACTTC	CASSLGPRQGYEQYF
TRBV10-1	-	TRBJ2-3	few	TGCGCCAGCAGTGGAGCACGTAGGTTATTCACAGATACGCAGTATTTT	CASSGARRLFTDTQYF
TRBV9	-	TRBJ2-1	-	TGTGCCAGCAGCGTAGAGGTCTACAATGAGCAGTTCTTC	CASSVEVYNEQFF
TRBV7-9	TRBD1	TRBJ2-7	few	TGTGCCAGCAGTTGGACAGGATCGCGCTACGAGCAGTACTTC	CASSWTGSRYEQYF
TRBV19	-	TRBJ2-7	many	TGTGCCAGCAGCACGGCGGGTGGCTACGAGCAGTACTTC	CASSTAGGYEQYF
TRBV29-1	TRBD1	TRBJ1-2	many	TGCAGCTCATCGACAGGGACTGATGGCTACACCTTC	CSSSTGTDGYTF
TRBV15	-	TRBJ2-5	-	TGTGTCACCAGCAGTGTGACGAGCAGCGAGGAGACCCAGTACTTC	CVTSSVTSSEETQYF
TRBV3-1	-	TRBJ2-1	-	TGTGCCAGCAGCTCAGGTGAGATAGGGCCCTACAATGAGCAGTTCTTC	CASSSGEIGPYNEQFF
TRBV18	-	TRBJ2-3	-	TGTGCCGCTCGGCGGGGGCCAGATTCTCCAGATACGCAGTATTTT	CAARRGPDSPDTQYF
TRBV12-3/TRBV12-4	TRBD2	TRBJ2-7	-	TGTGCCAGCATCAGTCGTGAGTCTAGCGGGACACGGAGGAACGAGCAGTACTTC	CASISRESSGTRRNEQYF
TRBV28	-	TRBJ2-7	-	TGTGCCAGCACCACTAATGACCGAATCCACGAGCAGTACTTC	CASTTNDRIHEQYF
TRBV28	-	TRBJ2-7	many	TGTGCCAGCAGTCCCCTTCTCCCCTACGAGCAGTACTTC	CASSPLLPYEQYF
TRBV5-1	-	TRBJ2-7	many	TGCGCCAGCAGCTCGGACGGCTCCTACGAGCAGTACTTC	CASSSDGSYEQYF
TRBV10-3	-	TRBJ2-3	many	TGTGCCATCGGGGGTCTAGGTGTTACGCAGTATTTT	CAIGGLGVTQYF
TRBV9	-	TRBJ2-6	few	TGTGCCAGCAGCGTAGTCCACGGAGCTGGGGCCAACGTCCTGACTTTC	CASSVVHGAGANVLTF
TRBV10-3	TRBD1	TRBJ1-6	-	TGTGCCATCAGCGCGGGACAGTGGGATTCACCCCTCCACTTT	CAISAGQWDSPLHF
TRBV2	-	TRBJ2-1	-	TGTGCCAGCAGAGAACAGGGCTTCTTGAATGAGCAGTTCTTC	CASREQGFLNEQFF
TRBV5-5	-	TRBJ1-6	-	TGTGCCAGCAGCTATGACGGTCCTCCTTCCAATTCACCCCTCCACTTT	CASSYDGPPSNSPLHF
TRBV14	-	TRBJ2-1	few	TGTGCCAGCAGCCAAGTGTGGCAGTACAATGAGCAGTTCTTC	CASSQVWQYNEQFF
TRBV7-9	TRBD1	TRBJ1-1	few	TGTGCCAGCAGCTTTTGGACAGGAGGGAACACTGAAGCTTTCTTT	CASSFWTGGNTEAFF
TRBV27	TRBD2	TRBJ2-1	-	TGTGCCAGCAGTTTGGTTAGCGGGAGTGGTTACAATGAGCAGTTCTTC	CASSLVSGSGYNEQFF
TRBV7-9	-	TRBJ2-5	many	TGTGCCAGCAGCCGAGGGATGGGAGAGACCCAGTACTTC	CASSRGMGETQYF
TRBV29-1	-	TRBJ2-7	few	TGCAGCGTTGCCGACGCCGAGGCCCAGTACTTC	CSVADAEAQYF
TRBV7-7	-	TRBJ2-5	-	TGTGCCAGCAGCTTAATTGTGGGGGCCCCGGGAGAGACCCAGTACTTC	CASSLIVGAPGETQYF
TRBV5-1	TRBD1	TRBJ1-5	-	TGCGCCAGCAGCTTGAAGCGACAGGGAAGAAATCAGCCCCAGCATTTT	CASSLKRQGRNQPQHF
TRBV10-3	TRBD2	TRBJ2-7	few	TGTGCCATCAGGAGCCCCTCGGGAGGCCACGAGCAGTACTTC	CAIRSPSGGHEQYF
TRBV3-1	-	TRBJ2-7	many	TGTGCCAGCAGCCAATTTGGAGGTTACGAGCAGTACTTC	CASSQFGGYEQYF
TRBV6-6	-	TRBJ2-7	many	TGTGCCAGCAGCTTAGATCGGGACGTGTCCTACGAGCAGTACTTC	CASSLDRDVSYEQYF
TRBV4-3	-	TRBJ1-3	-	TGCGCCAGCAGCCAAGACGTGGGGGGAAACACCATATATTTT	CASSQDVGGNTIYF
TRBV6-2/TRBV6-3	-	TRBJ1-2	once	TGTGCCAGCAGTTACTCGAACCTCAGGATCGGCGGCTACACCTTC	CASSYSNLRIGGYTF
TRBV30	TRBD1	TRBJ2-7	few	TGTGCCTGGAGGACAGGGGGGGGCGAGCAGTACTTC	CAWRTGGGEQYF
TRBV11-1	TRBD1	TRBJ2-7	-	TGTGCCAACAAGACAGGGGACTACGAGCAGTACTTC	CANKTGDYEQYF
TRBV20-1	-	TRBJ1-1	-	TGCAGTGCGGAGGAGTCCCGGGGGGACACTGAAGCTTTCTTT	CSAEESRGDTEAFF
TRBV7-2	-	TRBJ1-5	few	TGTGCCAGCAGCTTAGCGATAACAGGACGCCAGCCCCAGCATTTT	CASSLAITGRQPQHF
TRBV5-1	-	TRBJ1-2	once	TGCGCCAGCAGCTACCGCTTGGGGGGAACTCGACTTTATGGCTACACCTTC	CASSYRLGGTRLYGYTF
TRBV9	-	TRBJ1-1	-	TGTGCCAGCAGCGTAGCTGGCAGGGAGGGCACTGAAGCTTTCTTT	CASSVAGREGTEAFF
TRBV20-1	TRBD2	TRBJ2-1	few	TGCAGTGCTAGAATCGGCGGGAGTAATGAGCAGTTCTTC	CSARIGGSNEQFF
TRBV10-3	-	TRBJ2-1	many	TGTGCCATCAGTGAGGGGTGGGAGTCCTACAATGAGCAGTTCTTC	CAISEGWESYNEQFF
TRBV20-1	TRBD2	TRBJ2-3	-	TGCAGTGCCCCCCTTAGCGGGAGGTTAACAGGTACGCAGTATTTT	CSAPLSGRLTGTQYF